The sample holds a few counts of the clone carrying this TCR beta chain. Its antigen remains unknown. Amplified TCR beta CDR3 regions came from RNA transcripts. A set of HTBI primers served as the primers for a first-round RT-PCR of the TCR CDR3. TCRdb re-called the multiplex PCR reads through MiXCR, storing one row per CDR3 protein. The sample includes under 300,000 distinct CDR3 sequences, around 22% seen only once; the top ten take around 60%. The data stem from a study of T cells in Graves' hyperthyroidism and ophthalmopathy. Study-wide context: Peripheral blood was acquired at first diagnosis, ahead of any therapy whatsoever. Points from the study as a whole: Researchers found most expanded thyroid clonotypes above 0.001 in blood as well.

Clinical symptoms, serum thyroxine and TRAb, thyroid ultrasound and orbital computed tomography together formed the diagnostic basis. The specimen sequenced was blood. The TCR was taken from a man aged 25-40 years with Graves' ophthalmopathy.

The CDR3 reads CAIQQGMNTEAFF. The CDR3 bases are TGTGCCATCCAACAGGGGATGAACACTGAAGCTTTCTTT. The gene calls are TRBV7-8 and TRBJ1-1, with 7 nucleotides matching TRBD1. CDR1 is SGHVS, CDR2 FQNEAQ, per germline. CDR3 length: 13 residues. The trim removed 10 bases at V and 0 bases at J, leaving 5 bases unmatched. Full variable domain (outside the CDR3, taken from reference TRBV7-8 and TRBJ1-1): GAGVSQSPRYKVAKRGQDVALRCDPISGHVSLFWYQQALGQGPEFLTYFQNEAQLDKSGLPSDRFFAERPEGSVSTLKIQRTQQEDSAVYLCAIQQGMNTEAFFGQGTRLTVV.